The entry below describes one TCR beta chain. This sample was taken from a study of PD-L1 blockade in urothelial cancer. At the level of the study: Atezolizumab (1,200 mg intravenously every 3 weeks) began in the mid-2010s for patients. Samples of blood were analyzed 3 weeks (second dose) and 6 weeks after treatment start.

Profiling relied on immunoSEQ multiplex PCR, and the TCRdb table lists in-frame clones only, not all of them. Of 25,000 to 35,000 clones detected, approximately 87% appear once; the ten largest clones hold under 4.5%. Germline CDR1 is MNHNS and CDR2 is SASEGT. CDR3 size: 16 residues. The ends were cut back, 1 base at V and 4 bases at J, with 16 bases in the middle. The V call is TRBV6-1, the J call TRBJ1-2; D may be TRBD1 (5 bases). The sequence was obtained from a man aged 50-60 years with urothelial cancer. Sequences were derived from PBMCs, sampled around atezolizumab (anti-PD-L1) treatment. CDR3 sequence (DNA): TGTGCCAGCAGTGAAGGGATCCAGGGTACTGTCTATGGCTACACCTTC. Translated, it gives CASSEGIQGTVYGYTF.